This TCR beta chain was observed in a study of cytomegalovirus exposure and HLA in healthy donors. In the study overall: Some 200 million T cells yielded 117 million unique TCR beta sequences in earlier analysis. Overall study results and limits: CMV serostatus stood as the only immune exposure information on hand. As was reported, the classifier diagnosed cytomegalovirus status with high specificity and sensitivity. The authors later linked a missense DCLRE1C variant to TCR beta V- and J-gene trimming.

On this clone itself: Its antigen is as yet unknown.

With 2 bases removed from V and 6 bases from J, the gap between germline ends came to 12 bases. Looked up from germline, CDR1 is SGDLS and CDR2 is YYNGEE. This CDR3 spans 14 amino acids. PCR was performed using 60 Vbeta and 13 Jbeta primers. Generated by immunoSEQ multiplex PCR, the TCRdb table keeps only in-frame clones and is missing some. Of fewer than 150,000 clones in the sample, around 63% were seen once. The gene calls are TRBV9 and TRBJ2-1; D possibly corresponds to TRBD1 (6 bases). The sequenced material came from PBMCs. The clonotype originates from a human donor in good health. The CDR3 DNA follows: TGTGCCAGCAGCGTCCAGACAGGAGCCAATGAGCAGTTCTTC. This sequence encodes CASSVQTGANEQFF.